This record covers a single TCR beta chain. As yet, its antigen is unknown. This entry comes from a study of OX40 agonist ivuxolimab in advanced cancers. Findings and caveats of the study: Antigen specificity was not determined for the expanded peripheral T cells.

Germline V gene data show CDR1 as MNHNY and CDR2 as SVGAGI (reference sequence). The length of the CDR3 is 14 residues. V was trimmed by 6 bases and J by 0 bases, leaving 11 bases between them. TCRdb's table, derived via immunoSEQ multiplex PCR, lists solely in-frame clones and lacks some. The data hold approximately 47,000 clones, with more than 85% observed a single time. The chain carries TRBV6-6 and TRBJ1-1; TRBD1 might be the D (6 bases). Sequencing used CD4+ or CD8+ T cells sorted from blood, obtained in a trial of the OX40 agonist ivuxolimab. This TCR was recovered from an adult with an advanced solid tumor such as melanoma, head and neck, liver or kidney cancer. CDR3 nucleotides: TGTGCCAGCAGCTACGGGGGCATGAACACTGAAGCTTTCTTT. This gives the protein CASSYGGMNTEAFF.